The sequence of this T cell receptor beta chain was determined in a study of naive and memory T cell subsets. Study-level findings and limits: A few larger clonotypes appeared in naive repertoires, especially CD8, possibly memory cells re-expressing CD45RA.

Four subsets defined by CD45RA and CD27 were sorted after CD3, CD4, CD8 and live/dead staining. Only a few counts were recorded for this clonotype. Its target is unknown. Germline CDR1 MDHEN, CDR2 SYDVKM. This CDR3 contains 12 residues. V lost 8 bases, J lost 7 bases, and 14 bases lay in between. An equimolar mix of two oligonucleotides served as the beta constant-region primer for TRBC1 and TRBC2. The ligated cDNA underwent four PCR rounds using SP2 and nested alpha and beta constant-region primers. An oligonucleotide with the SP2 primer and a 12-nucleotide UMI was ligated to the cDNA 3' end. One entry per CDR3 protein results from TCRdb running MiXCR on the UMI-ligation and nested PCR reads. The data hold around 83,000 distinct CDR3 sequences, with 10% to 12% observed a single time.

The source is a human donor in good health. This sequence joins TRBV28 and TRBJ2-5; D remains unclear. Sequencing was carried out using naive CD4+ T cells from blood. CDR3 amino acids: CASGSGSGTQYF. The CDR3 region has the DNA TGTGCCAGCGGCTCCGGCTCGGGGACCCAGTACTTC.